Below, 30 T cell receptor beta chains from the same sample are listed, as sequenced in a study of regulatory T cells in long-lasting Graves disease. Relying on iRepertoire HTBI primers and Arm-PCR of CDR3 regions, the team built TCR beta libraries. TCRdb reanalysed the multiplex PCR reads using MiXCR and keeps one entry per CDR3 protein. The sample yields hundreds of thousands of distinct CDR3 sequences, roughly 16% seen once. Time point specified: newly diagnosed GD, antithyroid drugs for less than 3 months. Researchers made the TCR library from RNA that was extracted from PBMCs. These same records also appear under a second study, on T cells in Graves' hyperthyroidism and ophthalmopathy.

The specimen comprised peripheral blood mononuclear cells (PBMCs), sampled at new diagnosis, from a patient treated with antithyroid drugs. These receptors came from a woman aged 25 to 39 with Graves disease.

In this sample, this clonotype turned up a few times. The J gene is TRBJ1-6, the V gene TRBV2; tentatively, D is TRBD1 (5 bases). The CDR3 spans 15 residues. The V end lost 10 bases, the J end lost 5 bases, and 18 bases lay between the germline ends. CDR1 and CDR2 (germline): SNHLY, FYNNEI. The CDR3 DNA follows: TGTGCCAATACACAAACCCAGGGCAATAATTCACCCCTCCACTTT. It specifies CANTQTQGNNSPLHF.

This clonotype was picked up many times. The J gene is TRBJ2-2, the V gene TRBV6-1, with D tentatively TRBD2 (5 bases). This CDR3 is 13 amino acids long. The germline V gene encodes CDR1 MNHNS and CDR2 SASEGT. Trimming stripped 8 bases from V and 8 bases from J, with 15 bases between. Here the CDR3 DNA reads TGTGCCAGCTTAAGTTTAAGGGAGGGGGAGCTGTTTTTT. Residues: CASLSLREGELFF.

This clonotype has a count of ten or more. The V gene is TRBV12-3 or TRBV12-4, the J gene TRBJ2-3; the D gene could be TRBD1 or TRBD2 (5 bases each). V gave up 5 bases and J gave up 2 bases, with 11 bases separating them. The CDR3 spans 14 residues. CDR3 residues: CASSSSGHTDTQYF. CDR3 bases: TGTGCCAGCAGTAGCAGCGGACACACAGATACGCAGTATTTT.

This clonotype was detected ten times or more. The chain carries TRBV5-1 and TRBJ2-1; 9 bases fit TRBD2. Trimming took 0 bases from V and 4 from J; bases not matched to a gene: 8. CDR1 and CDR2 (germline): SGHRS, YFSETQ. The CDR3 sequence is 17 residues long. CDR3 in DNA: TGCGCCAGCAGCTTGGTAGGTCTAGCGGGAATATACAATGAGCAGTTCTTC. It is translated as CASSLVGLAGIYNEQFF.

This clonotype was seen ten or more times. The chain is built from TRBV12-3 or TRBV12-4 and TRBJ1-6, with unresolved D. V lost 5 bases, J lost 0 bases, and 8 bases lay in between. The CDR3 length is 15 residues. CDR3 loop: CASSRPSSYNSPLHF. As DNA, the CDR3 is TGTGCCAGCAGTAGACCGAGCTCCTATAATTCACCCCTCCACTTT.

The table lists this clonotype with a few counts. The chain combines TRBV5-6 with TRBJ1-2, with D uncertain. The V and J ends lost 6 bases and 2 bases respectively, with 11 bases between them. The CDR3 contains 13 residues. CDR1 and CDR2 (germline): SGHDT, YYEEEE. The CDR3 loop is CASTLGRNYGYTF. CDR3 DNA sequence: TGTGCCAGCACCCTCGGAAGGAACTATGGCTACACCTTC.

This clonotype has ten or more counts. The genes are TRBV7-9 and TRBJ2-1; TRBD2 matches 10 bases. CDR1 and CDR2 (germline): SEHNR, FQNEAQ (reference sequence). After removal of 5 bases from V and 3 bases from J, the junction contained 10 bases not matched to a gene. The CDR3 spans 17 residues. CDR3: CASSHRTSGRVYNEQFF. The CDR3 DNA is TGTGCCAGCAGCCATCGGACTAGCGGTAGGGTCTACAATGAGCAGTTCTTC. The full variable domain, with the rest looked up from reference TRBV7-9 and TRBJ2-1, is DTGVSQNPRHKITKRGQNVTFRCDPISEHNRLYWYRQTLGQGPEFLTYFQNEAQLEKSRLLSDRFSAERPKGSFSTLEIQRTEQGDSAMYLCASSHRTSGRVYNEQFFGPGTRLTVL.

CDR3 residues: CASSPPGKLAKNIQYF. CDR3 DNA sequence: TGTGCCAGCTCACCACCGGGAAAACTTGCCAAAAACATTCAGTACTTC. This chain links TRBV18 with TRBJ2-4; D unclear. There are 16 residues in the CDR3. Germline V gene data show CDR1 as KGHSH and CDR2 as LQKENI. Deletions cut 0 bases from V and 1 base from J, with 10 bases between. Drawing the rest from reference TRBV18 and TRBJ2-4, the complete variable domain is NAGVMQNPRHLVRRRGQEARLRCSPMKGHSHVYWYRQLPEEGLKFMVYLQKENIIDESGMPKERFSAEFPKEGPSILRIQQVVRGDSAAYFCASSPPGKLAKNIQYFGAGTRLSVL.

This clonotype was observed at least ten times. The chain joins TRBV27 to TRBJ1-6; a possible D gene is TRBD1 (6 bases). The CDR3 runs 14 residues. Between the trimmed V and J ends, which lost 4 bases and 10 bases, there was a span of 14 bases. The germline V gene has CDR1 MNHEY and CDR2 SMNVEV (reference sequence). CDR3 in amino acids: CASSWGGGRSPLHF. In nucleotides, the CDR3 is TGTGCCAGCAGTTGGGGAGGGGGAAGGTCACCCCTCCACTTT.

This sequence joins TRBV27 and TRBJ2-5, with 7 bases that match TRBD1. With V trimmed by 6 bases and J by 5 bases, 12 bases remained unmatched. This CDR3 is built from 15 residues. Germline CDR1 is MNHEY and CDR2 is SMNVEV (reference sequence). The CDR3, as DNA: TGTGCCAGCAGCCCCCTGGACAGGCGACGCGAGACCCAGTACTTC. Amino acid sequence: CASSPLDRRRETQYF.

The sample holds many counts of this clonotype. The chain joins TRBV7-2 to TRBJ1-4; no clear D gene. Per the germline V gene, CDR1 is SGHTA and CDR2 is FQGNSA. This CDR3 is 16 amino acids long. V lost 2 bases, J lost 7 bases, and 17 bases lay in between. CDR3 in DNA: TGTGCCAGCAGCTTACTTCCCCCGGGATTAGGTGAAAAACTGTTTTTT. Its translation: CASSLLPPGLGEKLFF.

This clonotype occurred a few times. The chain is built from TRBV6-2 or TRBV6-3 and TRBJ2-1, with D possibly being TRBD2 (5 bases). Germline assignment: CDR1 MNHEY and CDR2 SVGEGT. The CDR3 has 15 residues. V lost 5 bases to trimming and J lost 0 bases, with 11 bases between them. The DNA for the CDR3 is TGTGCCAGCAGTGACGGGGAAAGCTCCTACAATGAGCAGTTCTTC. It codes for CASSDGESSYNEQFF.

As to this clonotype: At one of its ends the junction is not consistent with the germline gene, which may arise from a read error. The chain employs TRBV7-9 and TRBJ2-3; no clear D. The germline V gene has CDR1 SEHNR and CDR2 FQNEAQ (reference sequence). This CDR3 comprises 14 residues. CDR3 sequence reads: CTSSLVARTDTQYF. The DNA of the CDR3 is TGTACCAGCAGCTTAGTGGCCCGCACAGATACGCAGTATTTT.

This clonotype was seen at least ten times. The chain uses TRBV6-1 and TRBJ2-7; 9 nucleotides line up with TRBD1. The germline gives CDR1 MNHNS, CDR2 SASEGT. CDR3 length equals 14 residues. V shed 4 bases, J shed 6 bases, and the junction held 7 bases outside the gene matches. CDR3 loop: CASSGRDRVREQYF. CDR3 in DNA: TGTGCCAGCAGTGGCCGGGACAGGGTACGCGAGCAGTACTTC.

This clonotype was observed many times. V and J are TRBV2 and TRBJ2-5; D assignment may be TRBD1 or TRBD2 (6 bases each). The germline V gene has CDR1 SNHLY and CDR2 FYNNEI. Trimming left V 4 bases short and J 4 bases short, with 19 bases between. This CDR3 region has 16 residues. The CDR3 reads CASSVDGGRFGETQYF. The CDR3 DNA reads TGTGCCAGCAGTGTAGATGGGGGGCGCTTCGGAGAGACCCAGTACTTC. The entire variable domain, with the rest obtained from reference TRBV2 and TRBJ2-5, is as follows: EPEVTQTPSHQVTQMGQEVILRCVPISNHLYFYWYRQILGQKVEFLVSFYNNEISEKSEIFDDQFSVERPDGSNFTLKIRSTKLEDSAMYFCASSVDGGRFGETQYFGPGTRLLVL.

The table lists this clonotype with many counts. The V gene is TRBV12-3 or TRBV12-4, the J gene TRBJ1-2; tentatively, D is TRBD1 (5 bases). V lost 3 bases, J lost 4 bases, and 15 bases lay in between. The CDR3 is 15 residues long. The CDR3 loop is CASSLGQGTSYGYTF. In DNA, the CDR3 is TGTGCCAGCAGTTTGGGGCAGGGCACCTCCTATGGCTACACCTTC.

CDR3 coding DNA: TGTGCCGGAAACATAGGCCAAGAGACCCAGTACTTC. This sequence encodes CAGNIGQETQYF. The chain uses TRBV2 and TRBJ2-5; D is ambiguous. Germline V gives CDR1 SNHLY, CDR2 FYNNEI. V was clipped by 11 bases and J by 1 base, with 11 bases between them. This CDR3 spans 12 amino acids. Together with reference TRBV2 and TRBJ2-5, the CDR3 gives the full variable domain: EPEVTQTPSHQVTQMGQEVILRCVPISNHLYFYWYRQILGQKVEFLVSFYNNEISEKSEIFDDQFSVERPDGSNFTLKIRSTKLEDSAMYFCAGNIGQETQYFGPGTRLLVL.

This chain connects TRBV30 to TRBJ2-5; the D call may be TRBD1 or TRBD2 (6 bases each). Trimming removed 2 bases from V and 7 bases from J, with 17 bases in between. Per germline, CDR1 GTSNPN and CDR2 SVGIG (reference sequence). The CDR3 has 14 amino acids. CDR3: CAWSRPGAAGTQYF. The CDR3 nucleotides read TGTGCCTGGAGTAGACCGGGGGCAGCCGGGACCCAGTACTTC.

Ten or more counts support this clonotype. This rearrangement joins TRBV20-1 to TRBJ1-1, with TRBD1 as a possible D gene (6 bases). The V end was cut by 4 bases, the J end by 0 bases, with 15 bases between. In germline, CDR1 is DFQATT, CDR2 SNEGSKA (reference sequence). The CDR3 totals 15 residues. In nucleotides, the CDR3 is TGCAGTGCTATCACGGGACAACACATGAACACTGAAGCTTTCTTT. Translating it yields CSAITGQHMNTEAFF.

There are a few counts of this clonotype. V is TRBV20-1 and J is TRBJ1-6; D perhaps matches TRBD1 (5 bases). Germline V gives CDR1 DFQATT, CDR2 SNEGSKA (reference sequence). The V gene lost 1 base and the J gene lost 5 bases, with 12 bases spanning the gap. CDR3 length: 15 residues. CDR3 DNA: TGCAGTGCTAGAGTCGGGGGTGTCAATAATTCACCCCTCCACTTT. This encodes CSARVGGVNNSPLHF.

The CDR3 sequence is CASSTTGVVFVEAYNEQFF. The CDR3 nucleotides are TGTGCCAGTAGTACCACAGGGGTTGTCTTTGTAGAAGCCTACAATGAGCAGTTCTTC. V gene TRBV19 combines with J gene TRBJ2-1, with TRBD1 identical over 7 bases. Germline-derived CDR1 and CDR2 are LNHDA and SQIVND (reference sequence). Trimming took 4 bases from V and 2 from J; bases not matched to a gene: 17. This CDR3 region has 19 residues.

The gene calls are TRBV14 and TRBJ2-3; D uncertain. Trimming shortened V by 1 base and J by 3 bases, and 8 bases separated the two germline ends. This CDR3 is 14 amino acids long. Germline CDR1 SGHDN, CDR2 FVKESK. The CDR3: CASSQVGRTDTQYF. The CDR3 DNA sequence: TGTGCCAGCAGCCAAGTTGGCAGAACAGATACGCAGTATTTT.

This clonotype was found many times. The chain employs TRBV2 and TRBJ2-1; the match to TRBD2 covers 10 bases. The CDR3 spans 15 residues. V was pared by 6 bases and J by 3 bases, with 5 bases of the junction left unmatched. Germline loops: CDR1 SNHLY, CDR2 FYNNEI. This chain's CDR3 is CASSKLAGNYNEQFF. The CDR3 nucleotides read TGTGCCAGCAGCAAACTAGCGGGAAACTACAATGAGCAGTTCTTC.

The V gene is TRBV5-5, the J gene TRBJ2-3, with 8 bases fitting TRBD1. This CDR3 has 16 residues. The germline gives CDR1 SGHKS, CDR2 YYEKEE (reference sequence). V lost 7 bases and J lost 1; bases outside the gene matches: 11. CDR3 bases: TGTGCCAGCGGCAAAACGGGACAGGTCCGCACAGATACGCAGTATTTT. Its translation: CASGKTGQVRTDTQYF.

This clonotype was counted between two and nine times. This chain connects TRBV5-1 to TRBJ2-5; the D is unclear. The CDR3 runs 14 residues. Germline V lookup: CDR1 SGHRS, CDR2 YFSETQ. V dropped 0 bases and J dropped 1 base, with 7 bases sitting between them. The CDR3 protein is CASSLGKGQETQYF. In nucleotides, the CDR3 is TGCGCCAGCAGCTTGGGGAAGGGCCAAGAGACCCAGTACTTC.

The sample holds many counts of this clonotype. The V gene is TRBV28, the J gene TRBJ2-7; D is possibly TRBD2 (5 bases). There are 14 residues in the CDR3. V lost 7 bases to trimming and J lost 0 bases, with 13 bases between them. Germline assignment: CDR1 MDHEN and CDR2 SYDVKM. The CDR3 sequence: CASTGPGNSYEQYF. The CDR3 nucleotides read TGTGCCAGCACCGGCCCGGGAAACTCCTACGAGCAGTACTTC. Full variable domain (missing parts from reference TRBV28 and TRBJ2-7): DVKVTQSSRYLVKRTGEKVFLECVQDMDHENMFWYRQDPGLGLRLIYFSYDVKMKEKGDIPEGYSVSREKKERFSLILESASTNQTSMYLCASTGPGNSYEQYFGPGTRLTVT.

This clonotype was seen only a few times. The chain joins TRBV29-1 to TRBJ2-7, with D possibly matching TRBD2 (5 bases). This CDR3 has 13 amino acids. Trimming removed 0 bases from V and 6 bases from J, with 12 bases in between. Germline CDR1 reads SQVTM; CDR2 reads ANQGSEA. The CDR3: CSVEESWGAEQYF. The DNA for the CDR3 is TGCAGCGTTGAAGAAAGTTGGGGAGCCGAGCAGTACTTC.

This clonotype was detected a few times. The chain uses TRBV9 and TRBJ2-3; the match to TRBD1 covers 9 bases. After removal of 1 base from V and 1 base from J, the junction contained 4 bases not matched to a gene. The CDR3 covers 16 residues. Germline CDR1 reads SGDLS; CDR2 reads YYNGEE. The CDR3 spells CASSVTGTGRTDTQYF. CDR3 coding DNA: TGTGCCAGCAGCGTAACTGGGACAGGGCGCACAGATACGCAGTATTTT.

This clonotype was picked up many times. The rearrangement links TRBV27 to TRBJ1-1; no clear D. Germline CDR1 is MNHEY and CDR2 is SMNVEV (reference sequence). There are 13 residues in the CDR3. Trimming removed 6 bases at V and 7 bases at J, with 15 bases between. The CDR3: CASSHNPLLEAFF. The CDR3 DNA sequence: TGTGCCAGCAGCCACAACCCGCTCCTTGAAGCTTTCTTT.

This clonotype was counted between two and nine times. The chain employs TRBV19 and TRBJ1-4; possible D gene TRBD1, 5 bases. This CDR3 spans 15 amino acids. Germline CDR1 is LNHDA and CDR2 is SQIVND (reference sequence). V gave up 6 bases and J gave up 2 bases, with 13 bases separating them. CDR3 sequence: CASSTQGTTNEKLFF. CDR3 bases: TGTGCCAGTAGCACCCAGGGAACCACTAATGAAAAACTGTTTTTT.